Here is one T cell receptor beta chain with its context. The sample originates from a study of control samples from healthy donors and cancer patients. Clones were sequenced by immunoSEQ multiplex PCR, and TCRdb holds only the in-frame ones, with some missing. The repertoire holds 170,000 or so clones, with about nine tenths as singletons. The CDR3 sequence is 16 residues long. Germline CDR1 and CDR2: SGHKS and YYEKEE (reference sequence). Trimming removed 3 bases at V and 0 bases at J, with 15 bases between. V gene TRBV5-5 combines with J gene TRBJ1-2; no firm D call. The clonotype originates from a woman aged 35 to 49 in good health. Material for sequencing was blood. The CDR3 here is CASSSGPGTANYGYTF. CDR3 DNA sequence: TGTGCCAGCAGCTCCGGGCCGGGTACGGCTAACTATGGCTACACCTTC. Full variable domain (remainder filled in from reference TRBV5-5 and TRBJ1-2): DAGVTQSPTHLIKTRGQQVTLRCSPISGHKSVSWYQQVLGQGPQFIFQYYEKEERGRGNFPDRFSARQFPNYSSELNVNALLLGDSALYLCASSSGPGTANYGYTFGSGTRLTVV.